These 2 T cell receptor beta chains were sequenced from one sample in a study of blood T cell repertoires in COVID-19. Assay used: immunoSEQ multiplex PCR; TCRdb lists only in-frame clones, some missing. Of approximately 85,000 clones in the sample, approximately 92% are singletons; the top ten hold roughly 6.6%. The material sequenced was peripheral blood. The receptors come from a woman aged 60-75 years with active COVID-19.

The V call is TRBV27, the J call TRBJ2-7, with 8 bases lining up with TRBD1. The germline V gene encodes CDR1 MNHEY and CDR2 SMNVEV (reference sequence). The CDR3 is 15 residues long. V dropped 6 bases and J dropped 2; count of bases not matched to a gene: 9. The CDR3 bases are TGTGCCAGCAGGCGCGGACAGGGTGGGCCCTACGAGCAGTACTTC. Encoded protein: CASRRGQGGPYEQYF.

This chain connects TRBV6-1 to TRBJ2-7; TRBD1 is a possible D gene (5 bases). Germline V gives CDR1 MNHNS, CDR2 SASEGT. The CDR3 spans 16 residues. Between the trimmed V and J ends, which lost 0 bases and 0 bases, there was a span of 12 bases. CDR3 DNA sequence: TGTGCCAGCAGTGAAGCGACACAGGCTAGCTCCTACGAGCAGTACTTC. Protein: CASSEATQASSYEQYF.